The present T cell receptor (beta chain) was sequenced within a study of T-cell reconstitution after alpha-beta-depleted transplantation in children. This CDR3 comprises 14 residues. V was cut by 4 bases and J by 7 bases, with 15 bases left in between. Germline CDR1 SGHRS, CDR2 YFSETQ. This clonotype was observed a few times. TCRbeta library preparation incorporated unique molecular identifiers. TCRdb re-called the PCR reads with MiXCR, one entry per CDR3 protein. Of around 400,000 distinct CDR3 sequences in the sample, roughly a tenth are singletons; the top ten hold 4.5% to 6.5%. Material: PBMCs from the stem cell graft donor, obtained from the stem cell graft. The genes are TRBV5-1 and TRBJ2-1; D is possibly TRBD2 (5 bases). The sequence came from a human donor who donated a stem cell graft to a child with acute myeloid leukemia. The DNA for the CDR3 is TGCGCCAGCAGCACGGACGGCCGGGGTAATGAGCAGTTCTTC. As protein: CASSTDGRGNEQFF.